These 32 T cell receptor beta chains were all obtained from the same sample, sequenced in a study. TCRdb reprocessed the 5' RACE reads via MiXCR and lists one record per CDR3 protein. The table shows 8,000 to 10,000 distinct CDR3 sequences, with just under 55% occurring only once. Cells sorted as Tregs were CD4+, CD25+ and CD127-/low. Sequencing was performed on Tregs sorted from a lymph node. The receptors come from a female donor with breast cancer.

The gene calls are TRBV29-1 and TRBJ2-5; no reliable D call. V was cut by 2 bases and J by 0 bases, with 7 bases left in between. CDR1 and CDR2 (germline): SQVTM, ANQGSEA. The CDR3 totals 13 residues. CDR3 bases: TGCAGCGTTGAAACAGCTAACCAAGAGACCCAGTACTTC. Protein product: CSVETANQETQYF.

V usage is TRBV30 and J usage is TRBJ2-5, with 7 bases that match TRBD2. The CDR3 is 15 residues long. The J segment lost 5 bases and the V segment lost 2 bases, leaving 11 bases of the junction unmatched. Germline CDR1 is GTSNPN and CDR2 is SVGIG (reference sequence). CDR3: CAWSLGREIQETQYF. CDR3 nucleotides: TGTGCCTGGAGTCTTGGGCGGGAGATCCAGGAGACCCAGTACTTC.

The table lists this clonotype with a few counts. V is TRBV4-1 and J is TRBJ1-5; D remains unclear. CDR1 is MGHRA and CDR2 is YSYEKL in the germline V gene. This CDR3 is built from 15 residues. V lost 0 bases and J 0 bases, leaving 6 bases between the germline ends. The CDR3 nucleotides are TGCGCCAGCAGCCAAGAGGGTTATAGCAATCAGCCCCAGCATTTT. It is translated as CASSQEGYSNQPQHF.

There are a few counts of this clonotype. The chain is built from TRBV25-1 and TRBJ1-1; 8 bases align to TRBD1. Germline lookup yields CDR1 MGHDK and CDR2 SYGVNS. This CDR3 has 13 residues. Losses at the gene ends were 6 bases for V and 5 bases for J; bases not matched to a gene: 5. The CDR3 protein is CASRQGALTEAFF. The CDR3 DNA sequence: TGTGCCAGCAGGCAGGGGGCGCTGACTGAAGCTTTCTTT. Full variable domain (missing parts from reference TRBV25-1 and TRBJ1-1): EADIYQTPRYLVIGTGKKITLECSQTMGHDKMYWYQQDPGMELHLIHYSYGVNSTEKGDLSSESTVSRIRTEHFPLTLESARPSHTSQYLCASRQGALTEAFFGQGTRLTVV.

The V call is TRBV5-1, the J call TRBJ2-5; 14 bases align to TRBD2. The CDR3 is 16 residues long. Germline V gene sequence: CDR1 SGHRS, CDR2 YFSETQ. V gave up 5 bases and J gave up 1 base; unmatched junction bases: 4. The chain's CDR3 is CASSRTSGRTQETQYF. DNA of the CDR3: TGCGCCAGCAGTAGGACTAGCGGGAGGACCCAAGAGACCCAGTACTTC.

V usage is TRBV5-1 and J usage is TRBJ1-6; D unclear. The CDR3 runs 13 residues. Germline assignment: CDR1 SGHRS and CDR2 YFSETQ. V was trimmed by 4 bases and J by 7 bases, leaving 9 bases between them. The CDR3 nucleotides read TGCGCCAGCAGCCAGGACCTCAATTCACCCCTCCACTTT. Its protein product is CASSQDLNSPLHF. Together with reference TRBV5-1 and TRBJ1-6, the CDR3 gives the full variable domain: KAGVTQTPRYLIKTRGQQVTLSCSPISGHRSVSWYQQTPGQGLQFLFEYFSETQRNKGNFPGRFSGRQFSNSRSEMNVSTLELGDSALYLCASSQDLNSPLHFGNGTRLTVT.

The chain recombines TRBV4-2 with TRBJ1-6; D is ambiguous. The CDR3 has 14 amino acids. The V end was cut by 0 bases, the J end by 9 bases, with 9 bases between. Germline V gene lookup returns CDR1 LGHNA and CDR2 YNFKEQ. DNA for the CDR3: TGTGCCAGCAGCCAAGAGGCAGGTCGTTCACCCCTCCACTTT. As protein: CASSQEAGRSPLHF.

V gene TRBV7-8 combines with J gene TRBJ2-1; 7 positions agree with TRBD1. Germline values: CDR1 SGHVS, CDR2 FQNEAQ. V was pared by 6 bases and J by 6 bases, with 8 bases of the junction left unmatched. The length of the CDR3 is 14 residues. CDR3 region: CASSYGTALNEQFF. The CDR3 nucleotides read TGTGCCAGCAGTTATGGGACAGCCCTCAATGAGCAGTTCTTC. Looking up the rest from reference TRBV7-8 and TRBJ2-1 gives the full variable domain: GAGVSQSPRYKVAKRGQDVALRCDPISGHVSLFWYQQALGQGPEFLTYFQNEAQLDKSGLPSDRFFAERPEGSVSTLKIQRTQQEDSAVYLCASSYGTALNEQFFGPGTRLTVL.

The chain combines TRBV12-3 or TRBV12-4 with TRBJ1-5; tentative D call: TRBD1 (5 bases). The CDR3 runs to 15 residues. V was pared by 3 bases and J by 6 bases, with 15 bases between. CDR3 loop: CASSFLPGQAQPQHF. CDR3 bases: TGTGCCAGCAGTTTTCTTCCAGGGCAGGCTCAGCCCCAGCATTTT.

The CDR3 spells CSARGEAEKLFF. In nucleotides, the CDR3 is TGCAGTGCTAGAGGGGAGGCTGAAAAACTGTTTTTT. The rearrangement uses TRBV20-1 and TRBJ1-4; D not certain. Germline assignment: CDR1 DFQATT and CDR2 SNEGSKA (reference sequence). The CDR3 consists of 12 residues. V was cut by 1 base and J by 7 bases, with 7 bases left in between.

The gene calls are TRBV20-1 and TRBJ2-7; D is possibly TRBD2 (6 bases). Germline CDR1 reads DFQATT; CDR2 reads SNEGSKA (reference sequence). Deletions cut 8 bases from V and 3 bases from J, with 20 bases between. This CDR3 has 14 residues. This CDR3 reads CSSVRERAGYEQYF. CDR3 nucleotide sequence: TGCAGTTCAGTACGGGAGAGGGCAGGCTACGAGCAGTACTTC.

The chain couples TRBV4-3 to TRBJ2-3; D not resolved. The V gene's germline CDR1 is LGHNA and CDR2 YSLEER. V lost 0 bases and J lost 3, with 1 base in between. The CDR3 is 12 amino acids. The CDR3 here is CASSQETDTQYF. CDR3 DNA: TGCGCCAGCAGCCAAGAAACAGATACGCAGTATTTT.

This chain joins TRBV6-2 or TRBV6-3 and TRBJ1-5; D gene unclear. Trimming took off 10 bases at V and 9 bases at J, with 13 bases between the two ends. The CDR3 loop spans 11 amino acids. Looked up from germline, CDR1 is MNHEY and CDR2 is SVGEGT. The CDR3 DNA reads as TGTGCCAACACCCATTCAGGGCCCCAGCATTTT. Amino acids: CANTHSGPQHF.

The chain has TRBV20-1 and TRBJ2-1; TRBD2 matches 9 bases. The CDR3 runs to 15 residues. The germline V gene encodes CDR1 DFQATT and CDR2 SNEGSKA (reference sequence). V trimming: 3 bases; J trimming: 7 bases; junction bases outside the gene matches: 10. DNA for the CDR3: TGCAGTGCTAGTTCCGGTAGCGGGAGATCGAATGAGCAGTTCTTC. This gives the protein CSASSGSGRSNEQFF.

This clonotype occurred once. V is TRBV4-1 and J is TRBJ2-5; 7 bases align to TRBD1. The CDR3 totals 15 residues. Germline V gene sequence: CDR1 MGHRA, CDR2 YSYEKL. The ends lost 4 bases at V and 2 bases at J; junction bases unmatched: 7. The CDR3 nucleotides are TGCGCCAGCAGCCTAGGACAGGTGTTGCAAGAGACCCAGTACTTC. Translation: CASSLGQVLQETQYF.

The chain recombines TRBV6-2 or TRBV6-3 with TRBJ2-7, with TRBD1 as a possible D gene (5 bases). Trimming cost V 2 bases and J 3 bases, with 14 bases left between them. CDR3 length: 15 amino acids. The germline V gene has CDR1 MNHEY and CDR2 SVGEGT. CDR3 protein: CASSYSTGHLYEQYV. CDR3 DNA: TGTGCCAGCAGTTACAGTACAGGACATCTCTACGAGCAGTACGTC.

The CDR3 DNA follows: TGTGCCAGCAGCACCCTTTACAGGGGATTTTCCTACGAGCAGTACGTC. This sequence encodes CASSTLYRGFSYEQYV. This chain joins TRBV6-2 or TRBV6-3 and TRBJ2-7; 7 bases agree with TRBD1. Trimming took 6 bases from V and 1 from J; bases not matched to a gene: 12. This CDR3 comprises 16 residues. In germline, CDR1 is MNHEY, CDR2 SVGEGT.

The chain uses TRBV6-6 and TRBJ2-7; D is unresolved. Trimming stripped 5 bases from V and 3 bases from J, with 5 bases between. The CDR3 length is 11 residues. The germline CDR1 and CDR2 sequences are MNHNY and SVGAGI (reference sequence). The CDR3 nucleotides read TGTGCCAGCAGTCCCCTCTACGAGCAGTACTTC. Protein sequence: CASSPLYEQYF.

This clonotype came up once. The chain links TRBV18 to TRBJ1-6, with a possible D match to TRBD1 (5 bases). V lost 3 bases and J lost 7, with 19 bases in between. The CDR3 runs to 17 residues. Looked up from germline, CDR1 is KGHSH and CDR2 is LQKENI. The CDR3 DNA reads TGTGCCAGCTCACCTACCCTTGGGGGGATGGCGAATTCACCCCTCCACTTT. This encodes CASSPTLGGMANSPLHF.

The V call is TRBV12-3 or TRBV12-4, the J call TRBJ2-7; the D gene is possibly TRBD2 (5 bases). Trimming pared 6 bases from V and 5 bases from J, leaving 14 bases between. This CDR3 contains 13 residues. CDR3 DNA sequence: TGTGCCAGCAGCCAACTAGTTTCCGACGAGCAGTACGTC. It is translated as CASSQLVSDEQYV.

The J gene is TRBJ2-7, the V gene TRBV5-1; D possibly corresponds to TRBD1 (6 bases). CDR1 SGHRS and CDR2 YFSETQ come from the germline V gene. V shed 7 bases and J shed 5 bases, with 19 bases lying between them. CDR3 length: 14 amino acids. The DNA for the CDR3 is TGCGCCAGCGAATTGATTACAGGGCGGGACGAGCAGTACTTC. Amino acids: CASELITGRDEQYF.

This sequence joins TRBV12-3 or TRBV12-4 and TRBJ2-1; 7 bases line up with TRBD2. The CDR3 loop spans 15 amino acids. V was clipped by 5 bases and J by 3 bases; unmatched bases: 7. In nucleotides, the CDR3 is TGTGCCAGCAGTCGGCTAGCGGACCTCTACAATGAGCAGTTCTTC. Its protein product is CASSRLADLYNEQFF.

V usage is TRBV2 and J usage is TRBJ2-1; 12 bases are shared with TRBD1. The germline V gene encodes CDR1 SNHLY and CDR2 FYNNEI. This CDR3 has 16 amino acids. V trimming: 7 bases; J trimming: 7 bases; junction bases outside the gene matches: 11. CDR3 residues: CASTMGQGAMWNEQFF. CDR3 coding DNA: TGTGCCAGCACTATGGGACAGGGGGCGATGTGGAATGAGCAGTTCTTC.

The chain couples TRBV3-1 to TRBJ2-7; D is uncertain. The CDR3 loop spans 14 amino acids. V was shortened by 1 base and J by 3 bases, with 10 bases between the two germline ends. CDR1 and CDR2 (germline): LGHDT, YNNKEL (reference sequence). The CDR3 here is CASSQGRRIYEQYF. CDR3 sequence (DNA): TGTGCCAGCAGCCAAGGGCGACGGATCTACGAGCAGTACTTC.

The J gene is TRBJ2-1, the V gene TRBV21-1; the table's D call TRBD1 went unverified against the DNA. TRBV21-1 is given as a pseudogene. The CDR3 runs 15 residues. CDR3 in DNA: TGTGCCATACGAGACAGGGTCGGCGGATACAATGAGCAGTTCTTC. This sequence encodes CAIRDRVGGYNEQFF.

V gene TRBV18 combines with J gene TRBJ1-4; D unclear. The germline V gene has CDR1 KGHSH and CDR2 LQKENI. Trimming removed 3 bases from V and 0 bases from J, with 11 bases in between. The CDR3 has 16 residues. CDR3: CASSPDGFTTNEKLFF. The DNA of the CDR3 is TGTGCCAGCTCACCTGACGGATTTACAACTAATGAAAAACTGTTTTTT.

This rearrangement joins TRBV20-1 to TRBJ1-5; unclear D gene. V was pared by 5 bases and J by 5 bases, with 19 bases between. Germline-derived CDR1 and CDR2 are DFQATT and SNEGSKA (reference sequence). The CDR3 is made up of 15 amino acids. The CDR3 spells CSAARSDTLYQPQHF. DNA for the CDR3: TGCAGTGCTGCAAGATCTGACACGCTCTATCAGCCCCAGCATTTT.

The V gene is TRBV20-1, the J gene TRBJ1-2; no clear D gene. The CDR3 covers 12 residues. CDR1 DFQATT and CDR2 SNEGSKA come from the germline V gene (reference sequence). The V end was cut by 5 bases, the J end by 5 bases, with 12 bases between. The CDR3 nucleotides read TGCAGTGCTCCTACGGATCCTTATGGCTACACCTTC. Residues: CSAPTDPYGYTF.

The CDR3 reads CASSSGESTDTQYF. The DNA of the CDR3 is TGCGCCAGCAGTTCGGGCGAAAGCACAGATACGCAGTATTTT. V usage is TRBV5-1 and J usage is TRBJ2-3; D remains ambiguous. V shed 5 bases and J shed 0 bases, with 10 bases lying between them. The CDR3 runs 14 residues. The V gene's germline CDR1 is SGHRS and CDR2 YFSETQ.

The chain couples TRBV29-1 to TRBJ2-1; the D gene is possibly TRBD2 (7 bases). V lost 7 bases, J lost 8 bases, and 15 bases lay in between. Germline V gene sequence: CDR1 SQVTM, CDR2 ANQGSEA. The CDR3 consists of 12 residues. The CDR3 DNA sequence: TGCAGCGCCGAGGGGGGGTTGGATGAGCAGTTCTTC. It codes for CSAEGGLDEQFF.

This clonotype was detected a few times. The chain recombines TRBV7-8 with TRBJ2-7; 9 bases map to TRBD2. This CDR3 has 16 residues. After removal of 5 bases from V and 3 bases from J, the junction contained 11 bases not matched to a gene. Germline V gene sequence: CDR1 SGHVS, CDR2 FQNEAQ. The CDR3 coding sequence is TGTGCCAGCAGCGCCTCGGGGCTAGCGGGAAACTACGAGCAGTACTTC. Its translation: CASSASGLAGNYEQYF. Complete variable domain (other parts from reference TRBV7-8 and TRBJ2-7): GAGVSQSPRYKVAKRGQDVALRCDPISGHVSLFWYQQALGQGPEFLTYFQNEAQLDKSGLPSDRFFAERPEGSVSTLKIQRTQQEDSAVYLCASSASGLAGNYEQYFGPGTRLTVT.

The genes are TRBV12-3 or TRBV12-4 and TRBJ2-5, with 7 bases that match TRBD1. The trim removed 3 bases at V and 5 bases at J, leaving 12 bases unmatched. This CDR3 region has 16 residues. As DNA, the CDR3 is TGTGCCAGCAGTTTGCTGATGAACAGGGGAGCCGAGACCCAGTACTTC. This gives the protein CASSLLMNRGAETQYF.